These 20 T cell receptor beta chains came from one sample sequenced in a study of cytomegalovirus exposure and HLA in healthy donors. The PCR contained 60 Vbeta and 13 Jbeta primers. The assay was immunoSEQ multiplex PCR, and TCRdb's table has in-frame clones only and misses some. This sample has 120,000 to 150,000 clones, with 79% found just once. The material sequenced was PBMCs. The receptors here all came from a woman between 40 and 50 years old in good health and CMV-seropositive.

V usage is TRBV28 and J usage is TRBJ1-6; TRBD1 is a possible D gene (6 bases). V dropped 7 bases and J dropped 8 bases, with 15 bases sitting between them. This CDR3 region has 14 residues. Germline values: CDR1 MDHEN, CDR2 SYDVKM. CDR3 in DNA: TGTGCCAGCACGCCGAGCAGGGGCGATTCACCCCTCCACTTT. This codes for CASTPSRGDSPLHF.

The chain carries TRBV27 and TRBJ2-5; possibly TRBD2 for D (6 bases). Germline-derived CDR1 and CDR2 are MNHEY and SMNVEV (reference sequence). The CDR3 is 12 residues long. V shed 6 bases and J shed 7 bases, with 12 bases lying between them. CDR3 protein: CASRPIGGTQYF. As DNA, the CDR3 is TGTGCCAGCAGGCCAATCGGGGGGACCCAGTACTTC.

The chain has TRBV7-9 and TRBJ1-5; 9 bases are shared with TRBD1. This CDR3 contains 16 residues. V lost 4 bases, J lost 3 bases, and 7 bases stayed unmatched. The germline gives CDR1 SEHNR, CDR2 FQNEAQ (reference sequence). This chain's CDR3 is CASSSGQGQPNQPQHF. CDR3 bases: TGTGCCAGCAGCTCCGGACAGGGGCAACCCAATCAGCCCCAGCATTTT.

The chain links TRBV5-1 to TRBJ2-7, with D perhaps matching TRBD1 (6 bases). Trimming took off 0 bases at V and 5 bases at J, with 12 bases between the two ends. The CDR3 is made up of 14 amino acids. Germline loops: CDR1 SGHRS, CDR2 YFSETQ. DNA for the CDR3: TGCGCCAGCAGCTTGGGAGGGGGTGTCAACGAGCAGTACTTC. Translating gives CASSLGGGVNEQYF.

The V call is TRBV19, the J call TRBJ1-2, with TRBD1 matching 7 bases. Germline V gene sequence: CDR1 LNHDA, CDR2 SQIVND (reference sequence). V lost 7 bases and J lost 12; bases outside the gene matches: 23. CDR3 size: 16 residues. The CDR3 nucleotides are TGTGCCAGTAACTCTCCAGGGGGGACACGCCCGATGCAGGACACCTTC. Amino acid sequence: CASNSPGGTRPMQDTF. Filled out from reference TRBV19 and TRBJ1-2, the complete variable domain reads DGGITQSPKYLFRKEGQNVTLSCEQNLNHDAMYWYRQDPGQGLRLIYYSQIVNDFQKGDIAEGYSVSREKKESFPLTVTSAQKNPTAFYLCASNSPGGTRPMQDTFGSGTRLTVV.

The CDR3 nucleotides are TGTGCCAGCAGTGGGGGACAGGGGAAAGGGACCTACGAGCAGTACTTC. Translation gives CASSGGQGKGTYEQYF. The chain couples TRBV6-1 to TRBJ2-7; 10 positions match TRBD1. Per the germline V gene, CDR1 is MNHNS and CDR2 is SASEGT. The CDR3 extends over 16 amino acids. V gave up 4 bases and J gave up 2 bases; unmatched junction bases: 8.

The chain has TRBV4-1 and TRBJ1-5, with TRBD1 as a possible D gene (6 bases). Germline-derived CDR1 and CDR2 are MGHRA and YSYEKL. There are 14 residues in the CDR3. V lost 4 bases and J 7 bases, leaving 14 bases between the germline ends. CDR3 sequence: CASSRRGVEQPQHF. DNA for the CDR3: TGCGCCAGCAGCCGCAGGGGAGTGGAACAGCCCCAGCATTTT.

CDR3 sequence (DNA): TGTGCCAGCAGCTTAGAGGACAGGGATCGACATGAGCAGTTCTTC. This gives the protein CASSLEDRDRHEQFF. This rearrangement joins TRBV7-3 to TRBJ2-1; 8 bases align to TRBD1. The CDR3 loop spans 15 amino acids. The germline V gene encodes CDR1 SGHTA and CDR2 FQGTGA. J gave up 8 bases and V 2 bases, and 8 bases lay outside the gene matches.

V gene TRBV28 combines with J gene TRBJ1-4; no firm D call. V dropped 1 base and J dropped 8 bases, with 14 bases sitting between them. The CDR3 extends over 15 amino acids. Looked up from germline, CDR1 is MDHEN and CDR2 is SYDVKM. The CDR3 coding sequence is TGTGCCAGCAGTTTATCGGGGATCCAATGGGAAAAACTGTTTTTT. Its protein is CASSLSGIQWEKLFF.

On this clone: At the DNA level, this CDR3 is encoded by other sequences in the same sample as well. V gene TRBV5-6 combines with J gene TRBJ2-2; 8 nucleotides agree with TRBD2. The trim removed 2 bases at V and 6 bases at J, leaving 3 bases unmatched. The germline gives CDR1 SGHDT, CDR2 YYEEEE. The CDR3 runs to 14 residues. The DNA of the CDR3 is TGTGCCAGCAGCTTCGGCGGGGGGTCCGGGGAGCTGTTTTTT. As protein: CASSFGGGSGELFF.

The CDR3 loop is CAIRKPEESTEAFF. The CDR3 DNA reads as TGTGCCATCAGAAAGCCTGAGGAGAGCACTGAAGCTTTCTTT. J is TRBJ1-1 and V is TRBV10-3; D is uncertain. Trimming pared 6 bases from V and 4 bases from J, leaving 15 bases between. The CDR3 covers 14 residues. The V gene's germline CDR1 is ENHRY and CDR2 SYGVKD.

This sequence joins TRBV18 and TRBJ1-1, with D unresolved. This CDR3 has 13 amino acids. Germline CDR1 KGHSH, CDR2 LQKENI. V was shortened by 1 base and J by 2 bases, with 5 bases between the two germline ends. Written as DNA, the CDR3 is TGTGCCAGCTCACCACAGCCTAACACTGAAGCTTTCTTT. Translated: CASSPQPNTEAFF. Complete variable domain (other parts from reference TRBV18 and TRBJ1-1): NAGVMQNPRHLVRRRGQEARLRCSPMKGHSHVYWYRQLPEEGLKFMVYLQKENIIDESGMPKERFSAEFPKEGPSILRIQQVVRGDSAAYFCASSPQPNTEAFFGQGTRLTVV.

The rearrangement uses TRBV5-3 and TRBJ1-3; the D is unclear. TRBV5-3 is an ORF, with its function uncertain. Trimming took 2 bases from V and 2 from J, leaving 14 bases between them. The length of the CDR3 is 16 residues. CDR3 protein: CARSFLVCPPGNTIYF. DNA for the CDR3: TGTGCCAGAAGCTTTCTCGTCTGTCCCCCTGGAAACACCATATATTTT.

The chain links TRBV5-4 to TRBJ1-6; D unclear. CDR1 and CDR2 (germline): SGHNT, YYREEE (reference sequence). The V end lost 1 base, the J end lost 7 bases, and 9 bases lay between the germline ends. This CDR3 has 14 amino acids. The CDR3 sequence: CASSLTVPNSPLHF. Written as DNA, the CDR3 is TGTGCCAGCAGCTTGACAGTACCCAATTCACCCCTCCACTTT.

V and J are TRBV27 and TRBJ1-5; 9 bases map to TRBD1. V was pared by 6 bases and J by 6 bases, with 18 bases of the junction left unmatched. Germline-derived CDR1 and CDR2 are MNHEY and SMNVEV (reference sequence). The CDR3 has 18 residues. Here the CDR3 DNA reads TGTGCCAGCAGCTCCAAACAGGGGGCACCAAGAGGATCTCAGCCCCAGCATTTT. It is translated as CASSSKQGAPRGSQPQHF.

The chain uses TRBV5-1 and TRBJ1-1; D is perhaps TRBD1 (5 bases). The CDR3 sequence is 14 residues long. V shed 0 bases and J shed 5 bases, with 11 bases lying between them. Germline CDR1 is SGHRS and CDR2 is YFSETQ. The CDR3 coding sequence is TGCGCCAGCAGCTTGGGGGGGGATTATACTGAAGCTTTCTTT. Translation: CASSLGGDYTEAFF.

This clone was seen more than once but under ten times. This chain uses TRBV6-1 with TRBJ2-3; 10 nucleotides align to TRBD1. The V segment lost 7 bases and the J segment 4 bases; nucleotides outside the gene matches: 8. Germline V lookup: CDR1 MNHNS, CDR2 SASEGT. The CDR3 loop spans 15 amino acids. The CDR3 region has the DNA TGTGCCAGCACATACCGACAGGGGGCGGCAGATACGCAGTATTTT. It codes for CASTYRQGAADTQYF.

This sequence joins TRBV18 and TRBJ2-7, with D possibly TRBD1 on 6 matching bases. The ends were cut back, 6 bases at V and 2 bases at J, with 8 bases in the middle. CDR3 size: 12 residues. The V gene's germline CDR1 is KGHSH and CDR2 LQKENI. CDR3 bases: TGTGCCAGCTCGACAGGAACCTACGAGCAGTACTTC. This encodes CASSTGTYEQYF.

The chain uses TRBV5-1 and TRBJ1-2, with 9 bases that match TRBD1. There are 14 residues in the CDR3. V gave up 4 bases and J gave up 4 bases; unmatched junction bases: 5. Germline assignment: CDR1 SGHRS and CDR2 YFSETQ. CDR3 residues: CASSPGQGTYGYTF. Written as DNA, the CDR3 is TGCGCCAGCAGCCCCGGACAGGGGACCTATGGCTACACCTTC.

This sequence joins TRBV18 and TRBJ1-6; TRBD1 aligns across 7 bases. The germline V gene has CDR1 KGHSH and CDR2 LQKENI. This CDR3 region has 15 residues. V lost 2 bases and J lost 7; bases outside the gene matches: 5. The CDR3 coding sequence is TGTGCCAGCTCACCAGCGACAGGGAGGAATTCACCCCTCCACTTT. This translates into CASSPATGRNSPLHF.